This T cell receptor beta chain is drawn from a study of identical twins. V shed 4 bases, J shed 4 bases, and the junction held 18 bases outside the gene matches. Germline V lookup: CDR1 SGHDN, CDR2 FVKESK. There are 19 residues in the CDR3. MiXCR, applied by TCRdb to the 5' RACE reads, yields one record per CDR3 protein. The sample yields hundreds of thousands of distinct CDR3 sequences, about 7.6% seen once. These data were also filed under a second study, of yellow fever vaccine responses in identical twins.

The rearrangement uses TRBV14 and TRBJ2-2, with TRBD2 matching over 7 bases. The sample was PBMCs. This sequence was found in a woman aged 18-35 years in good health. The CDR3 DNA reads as TGTGCCAGCAGCCTCCGGGGACTAAGTCCCTACCGAGGCACCGGGGAGCTGTTTTTT. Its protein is CASSLRGLSPYRGTGELFF.